Each of the 32 T cell receptor beta chains below was sequenced from the same sample in a study of PD-L1 blockade in urothelial cancer. Specified time point: pretreatment peripheral blood. This table comes from immunoSEQ multiplex PCR, and its TCRdb copy is limited to in-frame clones, with some not included. Of about 95,000 clones in the sample, 90% are singletons; the top ten hold around 1.5%. Sequences were derived from PBMCs, sampled around atezolizumab (anti-PD-L1) treatment. These TCRs come from a man aged 55 to 70 with urothelial cancer.

The chain joins TRBV6-1 to TRBJ2-7; TRBD2 matches 13 bases. Trimming removed 6 bases from V and 9 bases from J; junction bases left unmatched: 5. Germline-derived CDR1 and CDR2 are MNHNS and SASEGT. The CDR3 runs 13 residues. This chain's CDR3 is CASRGTSGTRQYF. The CDR3 bases are TGTGCCAGCAGGGGGACTAGCGGGACGAGGCAGTACTTC.

This chain joins TRBV30 and TRBJ1-4, with a tentative D call TRBD1 (5 bases). Trimming stripped 5 bases from V and 6 bases from J, with 16 bases between. CDR1 and CDR2 from the germline V gene are GTSNPN and SVGIG (reference sequence). The CDR3 is made up of 14 amino acids. The DNA for the CDR3 is TGTGCCTGGTCTGACAAGGCAGGGTATGAAAAACTGTTTTTT. This translates into CAWSDKAGYEKLFF.

With regard to this clone: The junction departs from germline at one end; a sequencing error may be responsible. The sample holds other DNA sequences that translate to the same CDR3. The V gene is TRBV7-9, the J gene TRBJ2-3; D might be TRBD1 (6 bases). The CDR3 extends over 16 amino acids. CDR1 and CDR2 from the germline V gene are SEHNR and FQNEAQ (reference sequence). DNA for the CDR3: TGTGCTAGCAGCTCGATCAGGGGAACTAGCACAGATACGCAGTATTTT. Translated, it gives CASSSIRGTSTDTQYF.

This chain joins TRBV9 and TRBJ1-1, with D unclear. This CDR3 contains 14 residues. The V end lost 0 bases, the J end lost 3 bases, and 9 bases lay between the germline ends. Looked up from germline, CDR1 is SGDLS and CDR2 is YYNGEE. DNA of the CDR3: TGTGCCAGCAGCGTAGTGAGGGAGGACACTGAAGCTTTCTTT. It codes for CASSVVREDTEAFF.

This clone was observed a handful of times. This CDR3 is CASSLVQDQPQHF. CDR3 sequence (DNA): TGTGCCAGCAGCTTAGTTCAGGATCAGCCCCAGCATTTT. The chain links TRBV11-2 to TRBJ1-5; D ambiguous. CDR1 and CDR2 (germline): SGHAT, FQNNGV. Between the trimmed V and J ends, which lost 1 base and 5 bases, there was a span of 6 bases. This CDR3 comprises 13 residues.

The V call is TRBV7-6, the J call TRBJ1-5; D call uncertain. This CDR3 contains 16 residues. Per the germline V gene, CDR1 is SGHVS and CDR2 is FNYEAQ. Trimming stripped 0 bases from V and 2 bases from J, with 11 bases between. The CDR3 sequence: CASSLAIGSGNQPQHF. The CDR3 nucleotides read TGTGCCAGCAGCTTAGCGATCGGGAGTGGCAATCAGCCCCAGCATTTT.

This clone was seen a few times. V and J are TRBV30 and TRBJ1-4, with D tentatively TRBD1 (6 bases). The CDR3 has 15 residues. Per the germline V gene, CDR1 is GTSNPN and CDR2 is SVGIG (reference sequence). V lost 1 base to trimming and J lost 5 bases, with 14 bases between them. The CDR3, as DNA: TGTGCCTGGAGTGGAGCCGGGACACCGAATGAAAAACTGTTTTTT. Its protein product is CAWSGAGTPNEKLFF.

The gene calls are TRBV7-7 and TRBJ1-1; 9 bases line up with TRBD1. CDR3 size: 16 residues. Germline trimming cut 4 bases from V and 0 bases from J; bases unmatched to any gene: 6. Per germline, CDR1 SSHAT and CDR2 FNYEAQ (reference sequence). The CDR3 protein is CASSSWTGDMNTEAFF. Written as DNA, the CDR3 is TGTGCCAGCAGCTCATGGACAGGGGACATGAACACTGAAGCTTTCTTT.

The chain joins TRBV29-1 to TRBJ2-5, with D possibly TRBD1 on 6 matching bases. The CDR3 contains 13 residues. The germline V gene has CDR1 SQVTM and CDR2 ANQGSEA. With 4 bases removed from V and 2 bases from J, the gap between germline ends came to 11 bases. CDR3 in amino acids: CSVVWTAQETQYF. Written as DNA, the CDR3 is TGCAGCGTTGTGTGGACAGCACAAGAGACCCAGTACTTC.

This chain links TRBV6-5 with TRBJ2-2; D is unresolved. Germline lookup yields CDR1 MNHEY and CDR2 SVGAGI. The CDR3 length is 14 residues. Trimming removed 0 bases at V and 1 base at J, with 3 bases between. DNA of the CDR3: TGTGCCAGCAGTTACTCCCGGAACACCGGGGAGCTGTTTTTT. Encoded protein: CASSYSRNTGELFF.

V usage is TRBV30 and J usage is TRBJ2-5; 10 nucleotides line up with TRBD2. Per the germline V gene, CDR1 is GTSNPN and CDR2 is SVGIG (reference sequence). CDR3 length: 16 amino acids. V shed 0 bases, J shed 4 bases, and the junction held 8 bases outside the gene matches. The CDR3, as DNA: TGTGCCTGGAGTGTAGCGAGCGGGGGGGCCTCAGAGACCCAGTACTTC. It codes for CAWSVASGGASETQYF.

This chain uses TRBV9 with TRBJ2-3, with 8 bases matching TRBD2. Germline V CDR1 and CDR2: SGDLS, YYNGEE. J gave up 6 bases and V 1 base, and 4 bases lay outside the gene matches. The CDR3 extends over 14 amino acids. The CDR3 loop is CASSVYPSGDTQYF. The CDR3 DNA is TGTGCCAGCAGCGTATATCCTAGCGGGGATACGCAGTATTTT. Full variable domain (remainder filled in from reference TRBV9 and TRBJ2-3): DSGVTQTPKHLITATGQRVTLRCSPRSGDLSVYWYQQSLDQGLQFLIQYYNGEERAKGNILERFSAQQFPDLHSELNLSSLELGDSALYFCASSVYPSGDTQYFGPGTRLTVL.

The V and J genes are TRBV7-8 and TRBJ1-1, with D possibly matching TRBD1 (6 bases). This CDR3 has 14 amino acids. Germline V gene lookup returns CDR1 SGHVS and CDR2 FQNEAQ. Trimming took 2 bases from V and 1 from J, leaving 8 bases between them. DNA of the CDR3: TGTGCCAGCAGCTTAACAGGGAGGAACACTGAAGCTTTCTTT. Residues: CASSLTGRNTEAFF.

This chain connects TRBV4-2 to TRBJ2-7; maybe TRBD1 (6 bases). The CDR3 loop spans 16 amino acids. CDR1 and CDR2 (germline): LGHNA, YNFKEQ. Trimming stripped 3 bases from V and 6 bases from J, with 21 bases between. The CDR3 DNA is TGTGCCAGCAGCCATGATGACAGGCCCGCTAGGCCCGAGCAGTACTTC. This sequence encodes CASSHDDRPARPEQYF.

The chain is built from TRBV18 and TRBJ1-6, with D possibly being TRBD1 (5 bases). This CDR3 comprises 16 residues. V gave up 6 bases and J gave up 9 bases, with 21 bases separating them. The germline V gene encodes CDR1 KGHSH and CDR2 LQKENI. The CDR3 loop reads CASSPDWGRDGSPLHF. CDR3 DNA: TGTGCCAGCTCCCCAGACTGGGGCAGGGATGGTTCACCCCTCCACTTT.

J is TRBJ2-3 and V is TRBV5-1; tentatively, D is TRBD2 (7 bases). The CDR3 is made up of 17 amino acids. Trimming pared 2 bases from V and 3 bases from J, leaving 19 bases between. Germline CDR1 is SGHRS and CDR2 is YFSETQ. This CDR3 reads CASSFFGGAGMTDTQYF. The CDR3 bases are TGCGCCAGCAGCTTTTTTGGGGGGGCCGGGATGACAGATACGCAGTATTTT.

The chain uses TRBV5-6 and TRBJ2-3; D possibly corresponds to TRBD1 (6 bases). V dropped 4 bases and J dropped 0 bases, with 12 bases sitting between them. The CDR3 sequence is 15 residues long. Germline-derived CDR1 and CDR2 are SGHDT and YYEEEE. CDR3 nucleotide sequence: TGTGCCAGCAGCGCGGACAGTTCTAGCACAGATACGCAGTATTTT. Translation gives CASSADSSSTDTQYF.

The gene calls are TRBV9 and TRBJ2-1, with D perhaps matching TRBD2 (5 bases). The germline gives CDR1 SGDLS, CDR2 YYNGEE. V lost 3 bases and J lost 1, with 20 bases in between. The CDR3 consists of 18 residues. The CDR3 reads CASSGSVFGKSSYNEQFF. In DNA, the CDR3 is TGTGCCAGCAGCGGGTCCGTCTTCGGGAAATCGTCCTACAATGAGCAGTTCTTC.

The CDR3 region is CASSLPGLAGGSGEQFF. The CDR3 bases are TGCGCCAGCAGCCTCCCGGGACTAGCGGGAGGTTCAGGTGAGCAGTTCTTC. The rearrangement joins TRBV5-1 to TRBJ2-1, with 15 bases that match TRBD2. The CDR3 contains 17 residues. Losses at the gene ends were 4 bases for V and 9 bases for J; bases not matched to a gene: 11. Germline-derived CDR1 and CDR2 are SGHRS and YFSETQ.

V gene TRBV28 combines with J gene TRBJ2-1; 9 bases match TRBD2. V shed 5 bases, J shed 7 bases, and the junction held 12 bases outside the gene matches. The CDR3 totals 16 residues. CDR1 and CDR2 from the germline V gene are MDHEN and SYDVKM. DNA of the CDR3: TGTGCCAGCAGTCTGATTAGCGGGAGTGGGGGGAATGAGCAGTTCTTC. Protein: CASSLISGSGGNEQFF.

CDR3 DNA sequence: TGCGCCAGCAGCCAAGAATCTCCCGGTAGTGGCACAGATACGCAGTATTTT. Its protein is CASSQESPGSGTDTQYF. The chain combines TRBV4-3 with TRBJ2-3; no reliable D call. Germline CDR1 is LGHNA and CDR2 is YSLEER. The germline V and J ends were trimmed by 0 bases and 1 base, with 14 bases remaining between them. This CDR3 is built from 17 residues.

This sequence joins TRBV7-2 and TRBJ2-7; D perhaps matches TRBD1 (6 bases). The CDR3 has 15 amino acids. Trimming pared 0 bases from V and 2 bases from J, leaving 11 bases between. Germline CDR1 reads SGHTA; CDR2 reads FQGNSA. This chain's CDR3 is CASSLATGSPYEQYF. Here the CDR3 DNA reads TGTGCCAGCAGCTTAGCTACAGGGAGCCCCTACGAGCAGTACTTC.

This chain connects TRBV13 to TRBJ1-2, with a possible D match to TRBD1 (5 bases). CDR1 and CDR2 (germline): PRHDT, FYEKMQ (reference sequence). V was shortened by 2 bases and J by 3 bases, with 16 bases between the two germline ends. The CDR3 is made up of 16 amino acids. The CDR3 DNA is TGTGCCAGCAGCTTAAAGACATCCTCAGGGTACTATGGCTACACCTTC. Residues: CASSLKTSSGYYGYTF.

The chain uses TRBV7-2 and TRBJ1-1; D is possibly TRBD1 (5 bases). CDR1 is SGHTA and CDR2 is FQGNSA in the germline V gene. Trimming shortened V by 2 bases and J by 5 bases, and 9 bases separated the two germline ends. The CDR3 is 13 residues long. CDR3 region: CASSLIRETEAFF. The DNA of the CDR3 is TGTGCCAGCAGCTTAATCAGGGAAACTGAAGCTTTCTTT.

The rearrangement links TRBV19 to TRBJ1-5; 10 bases map to TRBD1. CDR1 is LNHDA, CDR2 SQIVND, per germline (reference sequence). The CDR3 contains 15 residues. The J segment lost 2 bases and the V segment lost 4 bases, leaving 2 bases of the junction unmatched. This CDR3 reads CASSTTGGRNQPQHF. Here the CDR3 DNA reads TGTGCCAGTAGTACGACAGGGGGCCGCAATCAGCCCCAGCATTTT.

This clone was counted once. This rearrangement joins TRBV7-3 to TRBJ2-5; 10 nucleotides match TRBD1. In germline, CDR1 is SGHTA, CDR2 FQGTGA. The CDR3 contains 19 residues. Trimming removed 1 base from V and 3 bases from J; junction bases left unmatched: 14. CDR3 nucleotides: TGTGCCAGCAGCTTAATCGGCCTTTCGACAGGGGGCGCGAAAGAGACCCAGTACTTC. It translates to CASSLIGLSTGGAKETQYF.

V and J are TRBV7-9 and TRBJ1-4; no definite D call. CDR1 is SEHNR, CDR2 FQNEAQ, per germline (reference sequence). There are 14 residues in the CDR3. V was shortened by 2 bases and J by 0 bases, with 4 bases between the two germline ends. CDR3 residues: CASSLQTTNEKLFF. The CDR3 DNA reads TGTGCCAGCAGCTTACAAACAACTAATGAAAAACTGTTTTTT.

V is TRBV4-2 and J is TRBJ1-4, with unresolved D. Trimming stripped 4 bases from V and 4 bases from J, with 16 bases between. Looked up from germline, CDR1 is LGHNA and CDR2 is YNFKEQ. The CDR3 is 16 residues long. This chain's CDR3 is CASSPEPGYRNEKLFF. Written as DNA, the CDR3 is TGTGCCAGCAGCCCAGAACCGGGATATCGTAATGAAAAACTGTTTTTT.

The chain employs TRBV9 and TRBJ2-2; D is perhaps TRBD2 (5 bases). The CDR3 is 13 residues long. CDR1 SGDLS and CDR2 YYNGEE come from the germline V gene. Trimming took off 0 bases at V and 5 bases at J, with 5 bases between the two ends. DNA for the CDR3: TGTGCCAGCAGCGTAGGAGGGACCGGGGAGCTGTTTTTT. Its protein product is CASSVGGTGELFF.

V is TRBV25-1 and J is TRBJ2-5; D perhaps matches TRBD2 (7 bases). CDR1 MGHDK and CDR2 SYGVNS come from the germline V gene. The CDR3 runs 15 residues. V lost 5 bases to trimming and J lost 5 bases, with 18 bases between them. Here the CDR3 DNA reads TGTGCCAGCAGTTCCATTGGGGGGGGGCGGGAGACCCAGTACTTC. Residues: CASSSIGGGRETQYF.

This chain links TRBV28 with TRBJ2-6, with a weak D call TRBD1 (5 bases). CDR1 MDHEN and CDR2 SYDVKM come from the germline V gene. The CDR3 extends over 17 amino acids. Trimming pared 8 bases from V and 0 bases from J, leaving 17 bases between. This chain's CDR3 is CASFTGTFGSGANVLTF. In DNA, the CDR3 is TGTGCCAGCTTTACAGGTACCTTTGGCTCTGGGGCCAACGTCCTGACTTTC.

This clone showed up just once. The same CDR3 also results from other DNA sequences found in this sample. This chain uses TRBV7-9 with TRBJ2-2, with 9 nucleotides matching TRBD1. Per germline, CDR1 SEHNR and CDR2 FQNEAQ (reference sequence). CDR3 length equals 15 residues. After removal of 5 bases from V and 0 bases from J, the junction contained 1 base not matched to a gene. Here the CDR3 reads CASSRTGANTGELFF. CDR3 DNA sequence: TGTGCCAGCAGCCGGACAGGGGCGAACACCGGGGAGCTGTTTTTT.